This TCR beta chain was sequenced in a study of T cells in Graves' hyperthyroidism and ophthalmopathy. With 2 bases removed from V and 0 bases from J, the gap between germline ends came to 5 bases. Germline-derived CDR1 and CDR2 are SEHNR and FQNEAQ (reference sequence). CDR3 length: 14 residues. If no ophthalmopathy progression occurred within 18 months, Graves' hyperthyroidism was stable. Exclusions: uncontrolled infection, other autoimmune disease, pregnancy, lactation. Together with thyroid ultrasound, orbital computed tomography, serum thyroxine and TRAb, clinical symptoms were used for diagnoses. Out of approximately 10 ml of fresh peripheral blood came the PBMCs. TCR beta CDR3 region amplification was performed from RNA transcripts. HTBI primers were employed in a first-round RT-PCR of the TCR CDR3. TCRdb used MiXCR to reprocess the multiplex PCR reads, holding one entry per CDR3 protein. The sample carries roughly 720,000 distinct CDR3 sequences, 17% recorded once.

The chain has TRBV7-9 and TRBJ2-4, with D uncertain. Input material: blood. This TCR came from a man between 50 and 59 years old with Graves' hyperthyroidism. CDR3 sequence: CASSLTLAKNIQYF. For the CDR3, the DNA is TGTGCCAGCAGCTTAACACTAGCCAAAAACATTCAGTACTTC.